This T cell receptor beta chain was identified during a study of graft-versus-host responses after intestinal transplantation. Study-level information: The recipients all started with anti-thymocyte globulin induction and then took tacrolimus and steroids for 2 to 4 years. Findings and limits, study-wide: Peak GvH clone levels in circulation were associated with early post-transplant HvG declines.

V lost 1 base and J lost 4; bases outside the gene matches: 8. Germline CDR1 MDHEN, CDR2 SYDVKM. This CDR3 contains 16 residues. Sequencing used immunoSEQ multiplex PCR; TCRdb keeps in-frame clones, though not all of them. Of tens of thousands of clones in the sample, around 89% were seen once. Regarding this clone: The antigen is unknown.

Material: unstimulated CD8+ T cells sorted from spleen or lymph node cells, obtained before intestinal transplant. V and J are TRBV28 and TRBJ2-7; TRBD1 agrees at 9 bases. This clonotype was obtained from a human donor who received an intestinal transplant. The CDR3 DNA reads as TGTGCCAGCAGTTTATTGGTAGGACAGGGGTCTTACGAGCAGTACTTC. Its translation is CASSLLVGQGSYEQYF.